This T cell receptor (beta chain) was obtained from a study of identical twins (dated by TCRdb to the mid-2010s). Some background on the complete study: To test whether fetal clonotypes persist, this study deep-sequenced TCR alpha and beta repertoires from monozygotic twins, from unrelated adults of various ages, and from cord blood. To rule out contamination, the twin experiments were replicated at different times with different library preparation protocols.

A remark on this clonotype: The antigen it binds to is not known. No much larger clonotype is one base removed from it; base qualities were not supplied.

Taken from cysteine to phenylalanine, the CDR3 has 12 residues. Solely the CDR3 DNA is kept, with 36 bases framed from the first base. The investigation overall reported the following: Compared with coincidental sharing between unrelated individuals, out-of-frame TCR alpha sequences shared between twins showed an excess of sequences with low generation probability. Fewer insertions were carried by abundant cord blood beta clonotypes, a similar but weaker trend appeared in young adult naive repertoires, and no such trend appeared in memory repertoires. Conclusions relied on cross-sectional statistical analysis, since the same donors could not be followed over many years. Out-of-frame TCR alpha sharing in monozygotic twins was systematically underestimated by recombination models, whereas sharing between unrelated individuals was in agreement with the recombination models. Invariant T cells such as MAIT and iNKT could partly confound zero-insertion analyses, although diverse VJ usage argued against such confounding for most clonotypes. Excess twin sharing in beta out-of-frame sequences was weaker because fewer shared sequences lowered the signal-to-noise ratio.

Only healthy Caucasian donors were included. Library preparation used 5' RACE. The data were produced on an Illumina HiSeq 2000. Template switching added a universal primer binding site, and the final cDNA carried a unique molecular identifier that allowed TCR cDNA molecules to be counted accurately. Specific primers in the conserved constant-segment region were used to synthesize first-strand cDNA for the TCR alpha and beta chains. To control for contamination, every cDNA library was double barcoded, receiving both a SMART-Mk sample barcode and Illumina barcodes. TruSeq adapter sequences along with Illumina sample barcodes were introduced in two successive PCR steps. Sequencing of the TCR alpha and beta cDNA libraries was done on the Illumina HiSeq platform using custom primers. The published analysis was carried out like this. MiGEC processed the raw reads to extract unique molecular identifiers, while MiXCR was used to determine the CDR3 positions. For each individual, recombination models were inferred using an EM algorithm with the repgenHMM and IGoR tools. Shared clonotypes were analyzed with the tcR package in R, and sharing was normalized by the product of cloneset sizes. To study raw recombination without the effects of thymic and clonal selection, out-of-frame nonproductive sequences were analyzed. Starting from the raw public reads, TCRdb applied fastp trimming at Q25, assembled clones with MiXCR and retained in-frame beta chains. A single entry per CDR3 protein holds the most common genes and DNA from its merged rows. TCRdb's processing, not the study's, gives the V and J calls here. The table for this sample lists around 1.7 million distinct CDR3 sequences; less than 35% of them were counted only once. Together, the top ten hold about 0.25% of the sample.

The receptor was derived from a newborn girl in good health. Input material: cord blood. Recombination joined TRBV21-1 with TRBJ2-7; whether TRBD1, the table's D call, matches the DNA was not checked. TRBV21-1 is reported as a pseudogene. CDR3 region: CASSKFGQGKYF. The DNA reads as follows: TGTGCCAGCAGCAAATTCGGACAGGGGAAGTACTTC.